Each of the 30 T cell receptor beta chains below was sequenced from the same sample in a study of beta chain features in type 1 diabetes. Sequencing targeted expressed TCRB transcripts, as all isolated RNA had been reverse transcribed. Assay: immunoSEQ multiplex PCR; the TCRdb copy retains only in-frame clones and omits some. The sample consists of about 320,000 clones, around 15% of them appearing once. The specimen sequenced was central memory CD4+ T cells from blood. The receptors originated from a man aged 30 to 45 in good health.

This clone was recorded a few times. The chain combines TRBV6-6 with TRBJ2-7; D perhaps matches TRBD1 (5 bases). The CDR3 has 12 residues. Germline CDR1 is MNHNY and CDR2 is SVGAGI (reference sequence). Trimming cost V 6 bases and J 5 bases, with 11 bases left between them. The CDR3 loop is CASRPGNDEQYV. For the CDR3, the DNA is TGTGCCAGCAGGCCAGGGAACGACGAGCAGTACGTC.

The chain employs TRBV5-6 and TRBJ2-3; TRBD2 matches 7 bases. The CDR3 length is 14 residues. Germline V CDR1 and CDR2: SGHDT, YYEEEE. After removal of 6 bases from V and 2 bases from J, the junction contained 6 bases not matched to a gene. CDR3 protein: CASTRGGVTDTQYF. Written as DNA, the CDR3 is TGTGCCAGCACGAGGGGAGGGGTCACAGATACGCAGTATTTT.

A few counts support this clone. CDR3: CASSQAGRPLYGYTF. The CDR3 region has the DNA TGCGCCAGCAGCCAGGCCGGGCGGCCCCTCTATGGCTACACCTTC. This rearrangement joins TRBV4-1 to TRBJ1-2; D is unclear. The CDR3 is 15 residues long. The germline V gene has CDR1 MGHRA and CDR2 YSYEKL. V was shortened by 3 bases and J by 4 bases, with 15 bases between the two germline ends.

In its sample, this clone was seen a few times. This sequence joins TRBV4-2 and TRBJ2-1; 10 nucleotides line up with TRBD2. The V gene end was trimmed by 4 bases and the J gene end by 1 base; junction bases not matched to a gene: 4. Germline V lookup: CDR1 LGHNA, CDR2 YNFKEQ. The CDR3 has 16 residues. The CDR3 nucleotides are TGTGCCAGCAGCCGGTCTAGCGGGAGATCCTACAATGAGCAGTTCTTC. Translation: CASSRSSGRSYNEQFF.

This clone showed up just a few times. This sample also contains other DNA sequences that code for the same CDR3. The chain couples TRBV7-6 to TRBJ1-2; D is unresolved. This CDR3 contains 13 residues. Looked up from germline, CDR1 is SGHVS and CDR2 is FNYEAQ. V lost 5 bases, J lost 2 bases, and 9 bases lay in between. The CDR3 region is CASSPTGNYGYTF. In DNA form, the CDR3 reads TGTGCCAGCAGCCCGACGGGCAACTATGGCTACACCTTC.

This clone was found many times. The rearrangement uses TRBV7-2 and TRBJ2-3; possibly TRBD2 for D (6 bases). This CDR3 is 14 amino acids long. With 3 bases removed from V and 0 bases from J, the gap between germline ends came to 7 bases. Germline V CDR1 and CDR2: SGHTA, FQGNSA. The chain's CDR3 is CASSFGTSTDTQYF. The CDR3 DNA is TGTGCCAGCAGCTTCGGGACTAGCACAGATACGCAGTATTTT.

This clone appeared many times. V usage is TRBV7-8 and J usage is TRBJ2-3; TRBD2 might be the D (5 bases). CDR1 and CDR2 (germline): SGHVS, FQNEAQ. The CDR3 has 15 residues. With 5 bases removed from V and 0 bases from J, the gap between germline ends came to 12 bases. The CDR3 protein is CASSARTGSTDTQYF. The DNA of the CDR3 is TGTGCCAGCAGCGCGCGGACTGGAAGCACAGATACGCAGTATTTT.

V is TRBV6-1 and J is TRBJ1-1; no clear D. The ends were cut back, 7 bases at V and 1 base at J, with 13 bases in the middle. The CDR3 is 14 amino acids. CDR1 is MNHNS, CDR2 SASEGT, per germline. CDR3 sequence (DNA): TGTGCCAGCACTCAGGCCAGGCGGAACACTGAAGCTTTCTTT. The encoded protein is CASTQARRNTEAFF.

V and J are TRBV14 and TRBJ2-5, with D possibly matching TRBD2 (5 bases). V was shortened by 4 bases and J by 5 bases, with 17 bases between the two germline ends. The V gene's germline CDR1 is SGHDN and CDR2 FVKESK. This CDR3 contains 15 residues. The CDR3 protein is CASSPRGGTGETQYF. CDR3 in DNA: TGTGCCAGCAGCCCCCGAGGAGGCACGGGGGAGACCCAGTACTTC.

This chain connects TRBV7-2 to TRBJ1-5; tentative D call: TRBD1 (5 bases). In germline, CDR1 is SGHTA, CDR2 FQGNSA. Trimming took 8 bases from V and 1 from J, leaving 21 bases between them. CDR3 length: 17 amino acids. The CDR3, as DNA: TGTGCCAGCTCACGCGAAGGGGCCGCGGTGAGCAATCAGCCCCAGCATTTT. Protein sequence: CASSREGAAVSNQPQHF.

This clone was seen repeatedly, ten times or more. The chain is built from TRBV7-4 and TRBJ2-7, with D possibly matching TRBD1 (6 bases). This CDR3 is built from 15 residues. V lost 5 bases to trimming and J lost 0 bases, with 14 bases between them. Germline V gene sequence: CDR1 SGHVT, CDR2 SQSDAQ. CDR3: CASSKQGDPSYEQYV. The CDR3 coding sequence is TGTGCCAGCAGCAAACAGGGTGATCCCTCCTACGAGCAGTACGTC.

The chain has TRBV14 and TRBJ2-2; D gene ambiguous. This CDR3 contains 14 residues. Germline CDR1 reads SGHDN; CDR2 reads FVKESK. Deletions cut 1 base from V and 5 bases from J, with 8 bases between. Here the CDR3 DNA reads TGTGCCAGCAGCCAAGTTCGGGCAACCGGGGAGCTGTTTTTT. Translating it yields CASSQVRATGELFF.

This clone was observed a handful of times. The genes are TRBV11-3 and TRBJ2-3, with TRBD2 matching 13 bases. Unmatched junction bases numbered 7, after V lost 5 bases and J lost 2 bases. Germline V gene sequence: CDR1 SGHNT, CDR2 YENEEA. The CDR3 runs 17 residues. This CDR3 reads CASSTEGLAGHTDTQYF. The CDR3, as DNA: TGTGCCAGCAGCACCGAGGGACTAGCGGGACACACAGATACGCAGTATTTT.

A remark on this clone: Other nucleotide sequences from this sample produce the same CDR3. The chain joins TRBV6-5 to TRBJ1-2, with D uncertain. Germline V gene data show CDR1 as MNHEY and CDR2 as SVGAGI. Trimming shortened V by 2 bases and J by 4 bases, and 11 bases separated the two germline ends. The CDR3 loop spans 14 amino acids. CDR3 region: CASSYGQAPYGYTF. The DNA for the CDR3 is TGTGCCAGCAGTTACGGCCAGGCACCCTATGGCTACACCTTC.

Note on this clone: Other DNA sequences of this sample code for an identical CDR3. The chain uses TRBV2 and TRBJ2-1, with 11 bases fitting TRBD2. The V segment lost 6 bases and the J segment 3 bases; nucleotides outside the gene matches: 4. Germline lookup yields CDR1 SNHLY and CDR2 FYNNEI. There are 15 residues in the CDR3. Here the CDR3 reads CASSATSGSYNEQFF. The DNA of the CDR3 is TGTGCCAGCAGCGCCACTAGCGGGAGCTACAATGAGCAGTTCTTC. The full variable domain, rest sourced from reference TRBV2 and TRBJ2-1, is EPEVTQTPSHQVTQMGQEVILRCVPISNHLYFYWYRQILGQKVEFLVSFYNNEISEKSEIFDDQFSVERPDGSNFTLKIRSTKLEDSAMYFCASSATSGSYNEQFFGPGTRLTVL.

This clone was found a few times. The V call is TRBV27, the J call TRBJ2-1, with D perhaps being TRBD1 or TRBD2 (5 bases each). The CDR3 spans 11 residues. Trimming shortened V by 4 bases and J by 12 bases, and 10 bases separated the two germline ends. CDR1 is MNHEY and CDR2 is SMNVEV in the germline V gene (reference sequence). The CDR3 region has the DNA TGTGCCAGCAGTTCCTACGGGACGCAGTTCTTC. Translated, it gives CASSSYGTQFF.

This clone has only a few counts. J is TRBJ2-5 and V is TRBV2; TRBD2 agrees at 12 bases. The V gene end was trimmed by 4 bases and the J gene end by 0 bases; junction bases not matched to a gene: 3. The length of the CDR3 is 16 residues. Germline loops: CDR1 SNHLY, CDR2 FYNNEI. CDR3 in DNA: TGTGCCAGCAGTGTCGGACTAGCGGGGAACCAAGAGACCCAGTACTTC. Residues: CASSVGLAGNQETQYF.

This rearrangement joins TRBV9 to TRBJ2-6; D may correspond to TRBD1 or TRBD2 (5 bases each). This CDR3 comprises 16 residues. The V end lost 6 bases, the J end lost 0 bases, and 13 bases lay between the germline ends. Germline V CDR1 and CDR2: SGDLS, YYNGEE. CDR3: CASTMGVGSGANVLTF. DNA for the CDR3: TGTGCCAGCACCATGGGGGTGGGCTCTGGGGCCAACGTCCTGACTTTC. Complete variable domain (other parts from reference TRBV9 and TRBJ2-6): DSGVTQTPKHLITATGQRVTLRCSPRSGDLSVYWYQQSLDQGLQFLIQYYNGEERAKGNILERFSAQQFPDLHSELNLSSLELGDSALYFCASTMGVGSGANVLTFGAGSRLTVL.

With regard to this clone: Other DNA sequences of this sample code for an identical CDR3. The V and J genes are TRBV5-1 and TRBJ2-1; tentatively, D is TRBD2 (6 bases). The CDR3 has 15 residues. Per germline, CDR1 SGHRS and CDR2 YFSETQ. The ends were cut back, 1 base at V and 2 bases at J, with 10 bases in the middle. The CDR3 here is CASSLSGVPYNEQFF. CDR3 in DNA: TGCGCCAGCAGCTTGTCGGGAGTCCCCTACAATGAGCAGTTCTTC.

The CDR3 loop reads CASSLGLDTDTQYF. The DNA of the CDR3 is TGTGCCAGCAGCCTGGGACTTGACACAGATACGCAGTATTTT. This chain connects TRBV7-9 to TRBJ2-3; tentatively, D is TRBD2 (6 bases). The CDR3 loop spans 14 amino acids. The V gene's germline CDR1 is SEHNR and CDR2 FQNEAQ (reference sequence). Deletions cut 5 bases from V and 2 bases from J, with 11 bases between.

The J gene is TRBJ2-5, the V gene TRBV5-1; a possible D gene is TRBD1 (7 bases). This CDR3 has 14 residues. The ends were cut back, 6 bases at V and 2 bases at J, with 14 bases in the middle. Germline values: CDR1 SGHRS, CDR2 YFSETQ. The DNA for the CDR3 is TGCGCCAGCAAACGGGGGACAGCTCAAGAGACCCAGTACTTC. Amino acid sequence: CASKRGTAQETQYF.

This rearrangement joins TRBV7-9 to TRBJ1-3, with 7 bases aligning to TRBD1. V shed 4 bases, J shed 2 bases, and the junction held 2 bases outside the gene matches. The CDR3 totals 14 residues. CDR1 and CDR2 from the germline V gene are SEHNR and FQNEAQ (reference sequence). CDR3 in DNA: TGTGCCAGCAGCTCGACAGGGACTGGAAACACCATATATTTT. Translation: CASSSTGTGNTIYF. Based on the CDR3 plus reference TRBV7-9 and TRBJ1-3, the full variable domain is DTGVSQNPRHKITKRGQNVTFRCDPISEHNRLYWYRQTLGQGPEFLTYFQNEAQLEKSRLLSDRFSAERPKGSFSTLEIQRTEQGDSAMYLCASSSTGTGNTIYFGEGSWLTVV.

This clone has more than one count but fewer than ten. The V and J genes are TRBV5-8 and TRBJ2-5, with 9 bases fitting TRBD1. In germline, CDR1 is SGHTS, CDR2 YDEGEE. The CDR3 loop spans 15 amino acids. V lost 2 bases, J lost 5 bases, and 7 bases stayed unmatched. CDR3: CASSFAGQGVETQYF. The DNA for the CDR3 is TGTGCCAGCAGCTTCGCGGGACAGGGTGTCGAGACCCAGTACTTC.

This clone was seen many times. This chain joins TRBV7-9 and TRBJ2-7; D not certain. The V end was cut by 8 bases, the J end by 2 bases, with 7 bases between. The CDR3 covers 11 residues. Per germline, CDR1 SEHNR and CDR2 FQNEAQ (reference sequence). The CDR3 loop is CASESAYEQYF. The CDR3 DNA follows: TGTGCCAGCGAATCAGCCTACGAGCAGTACTTC.

The V and J genes are TRBV6-5 and TRBJ2-7; 7 bases match TRBD2. Germline loops: CDR1 MNHEY, CDR2 SVGAGI. The length of the CDR3 is 15 residues. Trimming took 2 bases from V and 3 from J; bases not matched to a gene: 7. CDR3: CASSYPNRGVYEQYF. CDR3 DNA: TGTGCCAGCAGTTACCCTAATCGGGGGGTCTACGAGCAGTACTTC.

This clone was picked up a small number of times. The chain couples TRBV18 to TRBJ1-1; the D gene is possibly TRBD1 (6 bases). CDR3 size: 16 residues. Germline CDR1 KGHSH, CDR2 LQKENI. V lost 3 bases, J lost 4 bases, and 18 bases lay in between. In DNA, the CDR3 is TGTGCCAGCTCACCGGTCGGGGGGCGATTCTTCACTGAAGCTTTCTTT. It codes for CASSPVGGRFFTEAFF.

This rearrangement joins TRBV9 to TRBJ2-3; D not resolved. This CDR3 has 13 residues. Germline CDR1 SGDLS, CDR2 YYNGEE. The V gene lost 2 bases and the J gene lost 3 bases, with 7 bases spanning the gap. CDR3 region: CASSVMQTDTQYF. The DNA of the CDR3 is TGTGCCAGCAGCGTGATGCAGACAGATACGCAGTATTTT.

The V call is TRBV9, the J call TRBJ2-1; a weak D match, TRBD2 (6 bases). Per germline, CDR1 SGDLS and CDR2 YYNGEE. Trimming took 1 base from V and 2 from J, leaving 7 bases between them. The CDR3 runs 14 residues. CDR3 bases: TGTGCCAGCAGCGTAACGGGGGCCTACAATGAGCAGTTCTTC. It translates to CASSVTGAYNEQFF.

This clone was observed a few times. This chain connects TRBV7-2 to TRBJ1-5; D might be TRBD1 (6 bases). Germline CDR1 and CDR2: SGHTA and FQGNSA. This CDR3 is 15 amino acids long. Between the trimmed V and J ends, which lost 1 base and 6 bases, there was a span of 13 bases. CDR3: CASSLVQGSGQPQHF. CDR3 nucleotides: TGTGCCAGCAGCTTAGTTCAGGGGTCGGGTCAGCCCCAGCATTTT. The entire variable domain, with the rest obtained from reference TRBV7-2 and TRBJ1-5, is as follows: GAGVSQSPSNKVTEKGKDVELRCDPISGHTALYWYRQSLGQGLEFLIYFQGNSAPDKSGLPSDRFSAERTGGSVSTLTIQRTQQEDSAVYLCASSLVQGSGQPQHFGDGTRLSIL.

This clone was counted only a few times. J is TRBJ2-3 and V is TRBV7-8, with 9 nucleotides matching TRBD2. In germline, CDR1 is SGHVS, CDR2 FQNEAQ. The CDR3 has 15 residues. Trimming cost V 5 bases and J 3 bases; bases outside gene matches: 6. The chain's CDR3 is CASSIPSGTTDTQYF. The DNA for the CDR3 is TGTGCCAGCAGCATTCCTAGCGGGACGACAGATACGCAGTATTTT.